This TCR beta chain was observed in a study of cytomegalovirus exposure and HLA in healthy donors. Study at large: The same platform as the approximately 640 first-cohort repertoires was used for the 100 to 150 validation repertoires, a later analysis reported.

Produced via immunoSEQ multiplex PCR; TCRdb's table is partial and in-frame only. The repertoire holds more than 90,000 clones, with 70% to 90% as singletons. The CDR3 covers 15 residues. CDR1 and CDR2 (germline): MGHDK, SYGVNS. J lost 2 bases, V lost 1 base, and 4 bases had no gene match. Notes on this clone: Its antigen is still unknown.

Study observations and caveats: A few CMV-associated chains proved CMV antigen-specific in vitro. Most TCR sequences were rare, but some public TCRs occurred in many donors.

The source of this sequence is a man younger than 35 in good health and CMV-seronegative. Input material: PBMCs. V usage is TRBV25-1 and J usage is TRBJ1-1; TRBD1 matches at 7 bases. CDR3 region: CASSELAGGNTEAFF. The DNA for the CDR3 is TGTGCCAGCAGTGAATTAGCAGGGGGAAACACTGAAGCTTTCTTT.